This TCR beta chain was identified during a study of T-cell memory formation after mild COVID-19 (dated by TCRdb to the early 2020s). For the wider study: TCR sequence clusters from the two donors were largely donor specific. Two young, previously healthy adult volunteers, one female and one male, were included in the cohort. In a couple of donors, T-cell clones that expanded and contracted after mild COVID-19 were followed by sequencing TCRalpha and TCRbeta repertoires longitudinally. What the study reported, not specific to this receptor: Some responding clones were detected in pre-infection memory, suggesting pre-existing cross-reactive memory T cells joined the SARS-CoV-2 response. From day 15 to 85, contracting clones showed balanced CD4/CD8 phenotypes, whereas a second wave of clones that expanded from day 15 to 37 leaned towards CD4+. SARS-CoV-2 specificity was not confirmed for the second-wave clones peaking on day 37. The study covered only two mild cases, and larger cohorts including severe cases with pre-infection samples were considered necessary. Contracting CD4+ clones were located mainly in the CM and EM memory subsets, whereas CD8+ clones were found to be enriched in EMRA.

Sequencing used an Illumina NovaSeq 6000. Using 5'RACE with constant-segment primers, TCRalpha and TCRbeta cDNA libraries were constructed, with sample barcodes and unique molecular identifiers added in the process. Trizol reagent was used to extract RNA from every sample. Amplification of the libraries took two PCR steps, and the second step added a second sample barcode plus Illumina TruSeq adapters. Sequencing of the libraries was done on an Illumina NovaSeq, producing 2 x 150 bp paired-end reads. The authors processed their data as follows. Demultiplexing of reads and collapsing into UMI-guided consensus sequences were performed with migec v1.2.7. Using mixcr v2.1.11, the UMI consensuses were aligned to TRA and TRB V and J templates and assembled into clonotypes. Clonotypes were classified as expanded or contracted when called significant by both edgeR and NoisET, with noise models trained on biological replicates. For edgeR calls, a false discovery rate-adjusted p below 0.01 and a log2 fold-change threshold of 1 were applied. As an exploratory analysis of dynamics, max-normalized trajectories of the 1000 most abundant clonotypes were examined with PCA combined with hierarchical clustering. Separately sequenced CD4+ and CD8+ repertoires were used to assign the CD4 or CD8 phenotype of responding clones. Using fastp trimming at Q25 and MiXCR clonotype assembly, TCRdb reanalyzed the public sequencing data and kept in-frame beta chains. Every entry covers one CDR3 protein and lists the most common genes and DNA from its rows. These V and J calls originate from TCRdb's pipeline instead of the authors' own analysis. Within this sample are hundreds of thousands of distinct CDR3 sequences, with around 27% of them counted one time only. Around an eighth of the sample belongs to the ten largest clones.

In the germline V gene, CDR1 corresponds to MDHEN and CDR2 to SYDVKM. V trim: 6 bases; J trim: 0 bases; unmatched bases: 8. Reading from cysteine to phenylalanine, the CDR3 counts 15 amino acids. The kept DNA is CDR3 alone, 45 bases in frame from the first base. Ficoll-Paque density gradient centrifugation was the method used to isolate PBMCs. The table lists this clonotype with a few counts. Its antigen has not been determined. No quality values exist for individual bases; no much larger clone is one base distant. The clonotype originates from an adult woman who had mild COVID-19 (a few samples of this study predate the infection). The sample titles of this study are shuffled in the database, so cell type and time point are left out; the donor was told from shared clones. Source material: PBMCs or a T cell subset sorted from them (not recorded which). This chain joins TRBV28 to TRBJ2-7; 7 central bases correspond to TRBD1. The nucleotide sequence is TGTGCCAGCAGAAACAGGGGACCTACCTCCTACGAGCAGTACTTC. This is translated as CASRNRGPTSYEQYF.